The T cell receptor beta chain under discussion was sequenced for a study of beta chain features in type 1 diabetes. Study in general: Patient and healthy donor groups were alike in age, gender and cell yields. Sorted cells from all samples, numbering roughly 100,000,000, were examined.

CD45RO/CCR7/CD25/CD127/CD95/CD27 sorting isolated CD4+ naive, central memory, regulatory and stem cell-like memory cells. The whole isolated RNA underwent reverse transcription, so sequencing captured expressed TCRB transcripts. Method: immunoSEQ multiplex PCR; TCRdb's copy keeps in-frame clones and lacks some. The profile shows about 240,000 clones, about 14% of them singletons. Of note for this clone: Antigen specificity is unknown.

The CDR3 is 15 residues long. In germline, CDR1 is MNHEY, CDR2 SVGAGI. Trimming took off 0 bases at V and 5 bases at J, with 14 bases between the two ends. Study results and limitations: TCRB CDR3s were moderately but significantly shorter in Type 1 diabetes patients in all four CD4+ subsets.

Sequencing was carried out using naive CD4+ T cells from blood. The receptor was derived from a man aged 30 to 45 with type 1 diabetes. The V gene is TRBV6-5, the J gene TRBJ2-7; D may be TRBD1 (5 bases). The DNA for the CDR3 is TGTGCCAGCAGTTACTCGTTTACAGGTTCACACGAGCAGTACTTC. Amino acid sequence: CASSYSFTGSHEQYF.